This TCR beta chain derives from a study of T cells in Graves' hyperthyroidism and ophthalmopathy. From RNA transcripts, TCR beta CDR3 regions were amplified. The HTBI primer set served for first-round RT-PCR of the TCR CDR3. In TCRdb, the multiplex PCR reads were re-called with MiXCR into one record per CDR3 protein. The table records 300,000 to 400,000 distinct CDR3 sequences, over 11% of them present only once. This clonotype has more than one count but fewer than ten. Trimming took off 7 bases at V and 7 bases at J, with 25 bases between the two ends. This CDR3 has 16 residues. The germline gives CDR1 SGHVS, CDR2 FQNEAQ.

Sequences were obtained from blood. The chain is built from TRBV7-8 and TRBJ1-1; no clear D gene. The sequence was obtained from a woman in her twenties or thirties with Graves' hyperthyroidism. The CDR3 nucleotides are TGTGCCAGCACCTACACCCCCGTGGAGGGAGGGCGTGAAGCTTTCTTT. Its protein product is CASTYTPVEGGREAFF.